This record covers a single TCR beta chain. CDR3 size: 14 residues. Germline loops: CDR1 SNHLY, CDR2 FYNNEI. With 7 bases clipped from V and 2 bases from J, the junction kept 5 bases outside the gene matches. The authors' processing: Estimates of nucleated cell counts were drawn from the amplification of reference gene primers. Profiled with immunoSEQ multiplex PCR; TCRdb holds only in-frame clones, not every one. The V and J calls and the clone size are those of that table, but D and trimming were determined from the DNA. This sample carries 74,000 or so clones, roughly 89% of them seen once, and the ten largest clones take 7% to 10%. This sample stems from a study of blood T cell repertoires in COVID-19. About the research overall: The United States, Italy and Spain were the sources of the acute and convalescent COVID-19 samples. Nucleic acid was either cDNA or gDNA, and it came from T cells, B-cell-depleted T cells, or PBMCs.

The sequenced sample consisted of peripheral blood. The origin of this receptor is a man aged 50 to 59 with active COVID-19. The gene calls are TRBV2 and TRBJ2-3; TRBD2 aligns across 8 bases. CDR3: CASKVAGSTDTQYF. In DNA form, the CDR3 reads TGTGCCAGCAAAGTAGCGGGGTCCACAGATACGCAGTATTTT.